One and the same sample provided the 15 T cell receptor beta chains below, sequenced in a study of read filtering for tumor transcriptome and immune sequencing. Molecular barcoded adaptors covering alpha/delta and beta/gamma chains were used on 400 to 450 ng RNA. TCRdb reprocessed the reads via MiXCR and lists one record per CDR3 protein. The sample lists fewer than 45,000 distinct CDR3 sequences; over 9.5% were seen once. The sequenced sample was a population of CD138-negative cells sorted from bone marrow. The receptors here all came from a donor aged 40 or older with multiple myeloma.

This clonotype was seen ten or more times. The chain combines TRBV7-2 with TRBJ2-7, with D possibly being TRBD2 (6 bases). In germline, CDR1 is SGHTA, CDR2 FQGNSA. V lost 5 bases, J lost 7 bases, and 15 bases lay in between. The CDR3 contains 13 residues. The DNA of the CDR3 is TGTGCCAGCAGCCTACTGACTAGTGGAGAGCAGTACTTC. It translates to CASSLLTSGEQYF.

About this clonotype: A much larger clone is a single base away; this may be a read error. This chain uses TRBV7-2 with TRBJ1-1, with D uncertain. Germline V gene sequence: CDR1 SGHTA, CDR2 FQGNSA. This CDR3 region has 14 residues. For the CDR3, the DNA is TGTGCCAGCAGCTTAGGGGGTCAGAACACTGAAGCTCTCTTT. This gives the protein CASSLGGQNTEALF.

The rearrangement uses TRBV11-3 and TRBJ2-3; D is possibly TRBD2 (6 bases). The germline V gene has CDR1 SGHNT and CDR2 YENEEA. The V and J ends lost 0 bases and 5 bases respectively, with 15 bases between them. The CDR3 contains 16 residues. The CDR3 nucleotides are TGTGCCAGCAGCTTAGATGACGGAGGGAAGAGAGATACGCAGTATTTT. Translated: CASSLDDGGKRDTQYF. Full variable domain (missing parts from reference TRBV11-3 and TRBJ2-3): EAGVVQSPRYKIIEKKQPVAFWCNPISGHNTLYWYLQNLGQGPELLIRYENEEAVDDSQLPKDRFSAERLKGVDSTLKIQPAELGDSAVYLCASSLDDGGKRDTQYFGPGTRLTVL.

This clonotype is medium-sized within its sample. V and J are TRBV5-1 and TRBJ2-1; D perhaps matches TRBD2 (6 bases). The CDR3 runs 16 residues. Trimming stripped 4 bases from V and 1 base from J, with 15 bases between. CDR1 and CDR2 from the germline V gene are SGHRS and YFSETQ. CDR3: CASSLGTARSYNEQFF. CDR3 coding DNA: TGCGCCAGCAGCCTAGGGACTGCCAGATCCTACAATGAGCAGTTCTTC.

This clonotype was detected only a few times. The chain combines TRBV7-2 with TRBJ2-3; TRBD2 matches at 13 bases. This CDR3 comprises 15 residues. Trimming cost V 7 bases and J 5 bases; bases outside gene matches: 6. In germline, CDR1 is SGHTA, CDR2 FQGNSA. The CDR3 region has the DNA TGTGCCAGCAATACGGGACTAGCGGGGTTAGATACGCAGTATTTT. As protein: CASNTGLAGLDTQYF.

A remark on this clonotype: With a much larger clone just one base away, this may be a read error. In DNA form, the CDR3 reads TGCAGTGCCCTTGGTCCGGGGACCAATCAGCCCCAGCATTTT. Its translation is CSALGPGTNQPQHF. This chain joins TRBV20-1 and TRBJ1-5, with a possible D match to TRBD1 (5 bases). The CDR3 spans 14 residues. Germline lookup yields CDR1 DFQATT and CDR2 SNEGSKA (reference sequence). Trimming removed 6 bases from V and 3 bases from J, with 15 bases in between.

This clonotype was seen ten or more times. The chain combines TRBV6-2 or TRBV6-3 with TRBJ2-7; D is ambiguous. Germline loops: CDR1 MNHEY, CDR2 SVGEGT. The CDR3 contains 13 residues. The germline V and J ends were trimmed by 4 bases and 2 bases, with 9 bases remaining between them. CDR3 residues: CASSWVITYEQYF. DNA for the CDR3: TGTGCCAGCAGTTGGGTCATCACCTACGAGCAGTACTTC.

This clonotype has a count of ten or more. The CDR3: CTVGWDEQFF. CDR3 coding DNA: TGCACTGTGGGCTGGGATGAGCAGTTCTTC. V and J are TRBV20-1 and TRBJ2-1, with unresolved D. CDR3 length: 10 amino acids. The germline V gene has CDR1 DFQATT and CDR2 SNEGSKA (reference sequence).

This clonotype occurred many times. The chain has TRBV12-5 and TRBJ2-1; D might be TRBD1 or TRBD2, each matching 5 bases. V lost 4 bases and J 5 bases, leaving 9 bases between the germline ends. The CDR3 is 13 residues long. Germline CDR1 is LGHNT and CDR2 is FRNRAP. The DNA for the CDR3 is TGTGCTAGTGGTTGGGACGTAGACAATGAGCAGTTCTTC. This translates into CASGWDVDNEQFF.

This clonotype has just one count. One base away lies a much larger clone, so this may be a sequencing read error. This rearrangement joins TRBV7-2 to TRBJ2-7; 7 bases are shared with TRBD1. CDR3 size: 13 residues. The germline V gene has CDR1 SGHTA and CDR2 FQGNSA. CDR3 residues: CASSLEGGYGQYF. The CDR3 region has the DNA TGTGCCAGCAGCTTGGAAGGGGGCTACGGGCAGTACTTC.

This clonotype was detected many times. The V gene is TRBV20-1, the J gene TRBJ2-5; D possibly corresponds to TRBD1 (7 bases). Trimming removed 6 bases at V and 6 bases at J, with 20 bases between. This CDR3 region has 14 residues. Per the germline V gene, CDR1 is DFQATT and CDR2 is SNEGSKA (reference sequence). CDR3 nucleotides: TGCAGTGCGAGGGAGGCAGGGGGGCGAAAGACCCAGTACTTC. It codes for CSAREAGGRKTQYF.

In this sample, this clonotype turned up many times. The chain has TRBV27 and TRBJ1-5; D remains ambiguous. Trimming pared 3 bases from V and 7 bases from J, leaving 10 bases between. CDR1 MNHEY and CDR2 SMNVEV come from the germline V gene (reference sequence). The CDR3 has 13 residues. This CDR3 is CASSLGSLQPQHF. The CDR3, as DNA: TGTGCCAGCAGTTTGGGGTCTCTCCAGCCCCAGCATTTT.

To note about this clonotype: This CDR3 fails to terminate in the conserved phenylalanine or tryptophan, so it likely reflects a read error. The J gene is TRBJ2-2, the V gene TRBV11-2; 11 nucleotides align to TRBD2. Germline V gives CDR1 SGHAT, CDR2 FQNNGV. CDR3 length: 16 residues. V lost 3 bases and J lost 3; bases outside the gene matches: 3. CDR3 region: CASSLTSGVYTGELFL. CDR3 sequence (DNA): TGTGCCAGCAGCTTGACTAGCGGGGTATACACCGGGGAGCTGTTTCTT.

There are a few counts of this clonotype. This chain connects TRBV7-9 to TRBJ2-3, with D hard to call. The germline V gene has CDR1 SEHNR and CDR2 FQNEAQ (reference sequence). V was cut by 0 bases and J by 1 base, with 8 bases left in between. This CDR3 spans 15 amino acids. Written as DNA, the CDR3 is TGTGCCAGCAGCTTAGCTCAGGTCCGCACAGATACGCAGTATTTT. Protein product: CASSLAQVRTDTQYF.

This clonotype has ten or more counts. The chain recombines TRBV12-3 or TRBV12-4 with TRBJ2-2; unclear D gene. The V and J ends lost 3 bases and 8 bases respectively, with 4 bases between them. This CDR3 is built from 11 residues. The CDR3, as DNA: TGTGCCAGCAGTTTTTCAGGGGAGCTGTTTTTT. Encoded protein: CASSFSGELFF.